The source of this T cell receptor beta chain is a study of cytotoxic CD8 clonotypes in ibrutinib-treated CLL. At the level of the study: Productive templates per sample averaged roughly 270,000; productive rearrangements, some 99,000. Study-wide results and caveats: Private clonotypes, not public ones, expanded at ibrutinib response. Progressing and sustained-remission patients had different sampling times.

About 2.2 micrograms of genomic DNA (from cryopreserved PBMCs) were used for TCR beta libraries. This clone was observed a single time. Its antigen is as yet unknown. Germline V CDR1 and CDR2: MNHEY, SVGAGI. CDR3 length equals 16 residues. The ends were cut back, 0 bases at V and 0 bases at J, with 11 bases in the middle. This table comes from immunoSEQ multiplex PCR, and its TCRdb copy is limited to in-frame clones, with some not included. The profile shows 110,000 to 150,000 clones, 75% to 95% of them singletons. Sequencing used PBMCs, obtained after 12 months of ibrutinib treatment. This clonotype was obtained from a human donor with chronic lymphocytic leukemia. The genes are TRBV6-5 and TRBJ1-1; a possible D gene is TRBD1 (6 bases). The DNA for the CDR3 is TGTGCCAGCAGTTACTCGGGGGGCGCGATGAACACTGAAGCTTTCTTT. This encodes CASSYSGGAMNTEAFF.